This paragraph covers one T cell receptor beta chain sequence. The antigen is undetermined. Reverse transcription of all isolated RNA meant that expressed TCRB transcripts were sequenced. Clones were sequenced by immunoSEQ multiplex PCR, and TCRdb holds only the in-frame ones, with some missing. The table includes around 140,000 clones, less than 11% detected once. The sample originates from a study of beta chain features in type 1 diabetes. Study-level findings and limits: Insertions at VDJ junctions were less frequent in type 1 diabetes patients. These patients also deleted more nucleotides at the same junctions.

This CDR3 spans 15 amino acids. The V gene end was trimmed by 4 bases and the J gene end by 2 bases; junction bases not matched to a gene: 5. Per the germline V gene, CDR1 is LGHNA and CDR2 is YNFKEQ. The sample consisted of naive CD4+ T cells from blood. The rearrangement links TRBV4-2 to TRBJ1-5, with 7 nucleotides matching TRBD1. This clonotype was sampled from a man between 18 and 29 years old in good health. The CDR3 bases are TGTGCCAGCAGCCTACGGGACAGCCGCAATCAGCCCCAGCATTTT. It encodes CASSLRDSRNQPQHF.